This is a list of T cell receptor beta chains from one sample in a study of T-cell memory formation after mild COVID-19. MiXCR, applied by TCRdb to the 5' RACE reads, yields one record per CDR3 protein. This table has over 300,000 distinct CDR3 sequences, less than 25% appearing once. The sample consisted of PBMCs or a T cell subset sorted from them (not recorded which). The receptors come from a man aged 18 to 29 who had mild COVID-19 (a few samples of this study predate the infection). Cell type and time point are not known. CDR3s include the opening cysteine and the closing phenylalanine or tryptophan. The order of the fields is CDR3 protein, CDR3 DNA, clone size, D gene, V gene, J gene. The D gene is left open where the match is weak. Size is omitted from some rows. Given values are once, few, many or a class for expanded clones.

CDR3: CSARDGDTYTEAFF; DNA: TGCAGTGCTAGAGATGGGGACACATACACTGAAGCTTTCTTT; size: many; D: NA; V: TRBV20-1; J: TRBJ1-1
CDR3: CAIPGPRTDTQYF; DNA: TGTGCCATCCCGGGACCGCGCACAGATACGCAGTATTTT; size: NA; D: NA; V: TRBV7-3; J: TRBJ2-3
CDR3: CASSETGVSQYF; DNA: TGTGCCAGCAGTGAGACAGGGGTGTCGCAGTATTTT; size: NA; D: TRBD1; V: TRBV2; J: TRBJ2-3
CDR3: CATSDPGSGKTQYF; DNA: TGTGCCACCAGTGATCCTGGGTCTGGGAAGACCCAGTACTTC; size: NA; D: NA; V: TRBV24-1; J: TRBJ2-5
CDR3: CASGRSFGELFF; DNA: TGTGCCAGCGGAAGGAGCTTCGGGGAGCTGTTTTTT; size: few; D: NA; V: TRBV6-5; J: TRBJ2-2
CDR3: CASSQDWSGGATETQYF; DNA: TGCGCCAGCAGCCAAGATTGGAGCGGGGGGGCCACAGAGACCCAGTACTTC; size: many; D: TRBD2; V: TRBV4-3; J: TRBJ2-5
CDR3: CASSLDTGTGRGETQYF; DNA: TGTGCCAGCAGCTTAGATACCGGGACAGGGCGTGGAGAGACCCAGTACTTC; size: many; D: TRBD1; V: TRBV7-2; J: TRBJ2-5
CDR3: CASRGRTGVTYEQYF; DNA: TGTGCCAGCAGAGGGAGGACAGGGGTCACCTACGAGCAGTACTTC; size: few; D: TRBD1; V: TRBV2; J: TRBJ2-7
CDR3: CASSPTQYEQYF; DNA: TGTGCCAGCAGCCCTACCCAATACGAGCAGTACTTC; size: NA; D: NA; V: TRBV12-3/TRBV12-4; J: TRBJ2-7
CDR3: CASSQDWMNTEAFF; DNA: TGCGCCAGCAGCCAGGACTGGATGAACACTGAAGCTTTCTTT; size: few; D: NA; V: TRBV4-1; J: TRBJ1-1
CDR3: CASSPGEGTDTQYF; DNA: TGTGCCAGCAGCCCAGGAGAGGGCACAGATACGCAGTATTTT; size: few; D: NA; V: TRBV7-3; J: TRBJ2-3
CDR3: CASSWVGADTQYF; DNA: TGTGCCAGCAGTTGGGTAGGGGCCGATACGCAGTATTTT; size: NA; D: NA; V: TRBV12-3/TRBV12-4; J: TRBJ2-3
CDR3: CASSYDSRGNEKLFF; DNA: TGTGCCAGCAGTTACGACAGCCGCGGAAATGAAAAACTGTTTTTT; size: NA; D: NA; V: TRBV12-3/TRBV12-4; J: TRBJ1-4
CDR3: CAWSVTSRLGTEAFF; DNA: TGTGCCTGGAGTGTTACGTCGAGGTTGGGCACTGAAGCTTTCTTT; size: NA; D: NA; V: TRBV30; J: TRBJ1-1